The 5 T cell receptor beta chains in this list originate from one sample, sequenced in a study of T cells in Graves' hyperthyroidism and ophthalmopathy. Amplified TCR beta CDR3 regions derived from RNA transcripts. Carried out on the TCR CDR3, a first-round RT-PCR used the HTBI primer set. TCRdb passed the multiplex PCR reads through MiXCR, listing each CDR3 protein once. This sample has about 620,000 distinct CDR3 sequences; about a sixth occur once, and the top ten carry 3.8%. Input material: blood. These receptors were obtained from a woman aged 25-40 years with Graves' hyperthyroidism.

Points on this clonotype: One end of the junction does not line up with germline, which may come from a read error. This chain joins TRBV27 and TRBJ2-7, with 8 bases aligning to TRBD2. Looked up from germline, CDR1 is MNHEY and CDR2 is SMNVEV (reference sequence). There are 14 residues in the CDR3. Here the CDR3 DNA reads TGTGCCAGCAGTTTAAGCGGGAGCTCCTACGGGCAGTACTTC. Its protein product is CASSLSGSSYGQYF.

Only a few counts were recorded for this clonotype. The gene calls are TRBV5-1 and TRBJ1-6; D is ambiguous. V lost 0 bases to trimming and J lost 5 bases, with 6 bases between them. The CDR3 sequence is 14 residues long. The V gene's germline CDR1 is SGHRS and CDR2 YFSETQ. CDR3: CASSLVDHNSPLHF. The CDR3 DNA is TGCGCCAGCAGCTTGGTTGATCATAATTCACCCCTCCACTTT.

The CDR3 is CASSPGQGDSPLHF. The CDR3 nucleotides are TGTGCCAGCAGCCCGGGACAGGGGGACTCACCCCTCCACTTT. J is TRBJ1-6 and V is TRBV2, with 11 bases lining up with TRBD1. Trimming cost V 6 bases and J 10 bases; bases outside gene matches: 5. This CDR3 has 14 residues. Germline lookup yields CDR1 SNHLY and CDR2 FYNNEI.

Only a few counts were recorded for this clonotype. V gene TRBV30 combines with J gene TRBJ2-7; 7 bases line up with TRBD2. This CDR3 has 14 residues. With V trimmed by 8 bases and J by 2 bases, 12 bases remained unmatched. Germline V gene lookup returns CDR1 GTSNPN and CDR2 SVGIG (reference sequence). The CDR3, as DNA: TGTGCCGTACGAACTAGCGAAACGACCTACGAGCAGTACTTC. Translating gives CAVRTSETTYEQYF.

This clonotype showed up just a few times. The chain carries TRBV19 and TRBJ2-4; TRBD1 is a possible D gene (6 bases). Germline V gene lookup returns CDR1 LNHDA and CDR2 SQIVND (reference sequence). The CDR3 runs to 15 residues. Trimming cost V 1 base and J 8 bases, with 15 bases left between them. The CDR3 region is CASSIVAGEMDIQYF. For the CDR3, the DNA is TGTGCCAGTAGTATAGTGGCAGGGGAGATGGACATTCAGTACTTC.